This note documents a single TCR beta chain sequence. Its target is unknown. Alongside a J-beta primer mix, a sample-barcoded 5' primer served in a second PCR lasting roughly 7 to 11 cycles. Each cDNA molecule carried a tag from a template-switch adaptor that contained 12 random nucleotides. Each CDR3 protein gets one entry after TCRdb re-called the 5' RACE reads with MiXCR. The sample comprises roughly 2 million distinct CDR3 sequences, roughly 49% of which are singletons, and approximately 2.1% rests with the top ten. These data come from a study of blood T cells in healthy people across ages. The amount of total RNA extracted per sample was at least 5.5 micrograms. General study points: While age rose, TCR beta diversity per million T cells dropped in a roughly linear way.

This CDR3 has 15 residues. Per germline, CDR1 DFQATT and CDR2 SNEGSKA (reference sequence). V lost 3 bases and J lost 0, with 14 bases in between. This TCR derives from a woman aged 40 to 50 in good health. The chain uses TRBV20-1 and TRBJ1-1; D ambiguous. Specimen: blood. The CDR3 DNA is TGCAGTGCTAGTAGGCCACTATCCATGAACACTGAAGCTTTCTTT. Translated, it gives CSASRPLSMNTEAFF.